This TCR beta chain was sequenced for a study of blood T cell repertoires in COVID-19 (dated by TCRdb to the early 2020s). Regarding the research as a whole: The collaborator samples originated in the United States, Italy and Spain and spanned the acute and convalescent phases of COVID-19. The repertoires were released in a freely available public database meant as a resource for research on the immune response to SARS-CoV-2. Sample metadata almost always included a de-identified subject ID, COVID-19 status, age in years and sex. HLA class I and class II types, where available, came from metadata supplied by the sample provider rather than from assay-based typing. Subjects who had been exposed to COVID-19, were actively infected with it, or had recovered from it provided the deeply sampled blood TCRbeta repertoires that made up the dataset. Samples were obtained from the ongoing ImmuneRACE study (first 160 participants) and from 1,254 subjects provided by 6 global collaborators. The material from the prospective study consisted of cDNA or gDNA derived from T cells, B-cell-depleted T cells, or PBMCs.

There are 15 amino acids in the CDR3, from cysteine to phenylalanine inclusive. The read is trimmed to its CDR3 DNA, 45 bases read in frame from base 1. The CDR1 and CDR2 encoded by the germline V gene are KGHSH and LQKENI. Trimming takes 3 bases off V and 6 bases off J; junction bases not matched to a gene: 7. TCRbeta CDR3 regions were amplified from genomic DNA using the immunoSEQ Assay, a bias-controlled multiplex PCR. As for how the authors treated the data: The number of nucleated cells in each sample was estimated from the amplification of reference gene primers within the assay. To quantify the absolute abundance of each unique TCRbeta CDR3 rearrangement, sequence reads were collapsed and filtered. For each sample, productive Simpson clonality was calculated by taking the square root of Simpson's diversity index across productive rearrangements. Drawn from immuneACCESS, this table holds only the in-frame rearrangements with V and J called that TCRdb kept. Clones are partly lost; checked studies trace under half to an unresolved V gene and leave the rest unexplained. From that table come the V and J calls and clone size; the DNA was used to work out D and trimming. The sample contains roughly 150,000 clones, 76% of them found a single time. Roughly 3.7% of the sample is held by the ten biggest clonotypes.

The investigation overall reported the following: The amount of clinical and demographic metadata varied by source and participant and was provided uncurated.

This clone was detected ten times or more. This clone's antigen is unknown. It has no much larger one-base neighbor in the sample; base qualities were not kept. Each collaborating institution followed its own protocols to collect whole blood in K2EDTA tubes. Collaborator samples were shipped for TCRbeta analysis as frozen whole blood, isolated PBMCs, or DNA extracted from either sample type. The receptor was derived from a woman aged 80 or over with acute or convalescent COVID-19. Recombination linked TRBV18 to TRBJ1-4; the junction holds 7 bases that match TRBD1. Sequenced input: peripheral blood. The CDR3 reads as follows: CASSPPDRRDEKLFF. In nucleotides, the sequence is TGTGCCAGCTCACCCCCGGACAGGAGGGATGAAAAACTGTTTTTT. When the CDR3 is completed using the reference TRBV18 and TRBJ1-4 genes on either side, the full variable domain is NAGVMQNPRHLVRRRGQEARLRCSPMKGHSHVYWYRQLPEEGLKFMVYLQKENIIDESGMPKERFSAEFPKEGPSILRIQQVVRGDSAAYFCASSPPDRRDEKLFFGSGTQLSVL.